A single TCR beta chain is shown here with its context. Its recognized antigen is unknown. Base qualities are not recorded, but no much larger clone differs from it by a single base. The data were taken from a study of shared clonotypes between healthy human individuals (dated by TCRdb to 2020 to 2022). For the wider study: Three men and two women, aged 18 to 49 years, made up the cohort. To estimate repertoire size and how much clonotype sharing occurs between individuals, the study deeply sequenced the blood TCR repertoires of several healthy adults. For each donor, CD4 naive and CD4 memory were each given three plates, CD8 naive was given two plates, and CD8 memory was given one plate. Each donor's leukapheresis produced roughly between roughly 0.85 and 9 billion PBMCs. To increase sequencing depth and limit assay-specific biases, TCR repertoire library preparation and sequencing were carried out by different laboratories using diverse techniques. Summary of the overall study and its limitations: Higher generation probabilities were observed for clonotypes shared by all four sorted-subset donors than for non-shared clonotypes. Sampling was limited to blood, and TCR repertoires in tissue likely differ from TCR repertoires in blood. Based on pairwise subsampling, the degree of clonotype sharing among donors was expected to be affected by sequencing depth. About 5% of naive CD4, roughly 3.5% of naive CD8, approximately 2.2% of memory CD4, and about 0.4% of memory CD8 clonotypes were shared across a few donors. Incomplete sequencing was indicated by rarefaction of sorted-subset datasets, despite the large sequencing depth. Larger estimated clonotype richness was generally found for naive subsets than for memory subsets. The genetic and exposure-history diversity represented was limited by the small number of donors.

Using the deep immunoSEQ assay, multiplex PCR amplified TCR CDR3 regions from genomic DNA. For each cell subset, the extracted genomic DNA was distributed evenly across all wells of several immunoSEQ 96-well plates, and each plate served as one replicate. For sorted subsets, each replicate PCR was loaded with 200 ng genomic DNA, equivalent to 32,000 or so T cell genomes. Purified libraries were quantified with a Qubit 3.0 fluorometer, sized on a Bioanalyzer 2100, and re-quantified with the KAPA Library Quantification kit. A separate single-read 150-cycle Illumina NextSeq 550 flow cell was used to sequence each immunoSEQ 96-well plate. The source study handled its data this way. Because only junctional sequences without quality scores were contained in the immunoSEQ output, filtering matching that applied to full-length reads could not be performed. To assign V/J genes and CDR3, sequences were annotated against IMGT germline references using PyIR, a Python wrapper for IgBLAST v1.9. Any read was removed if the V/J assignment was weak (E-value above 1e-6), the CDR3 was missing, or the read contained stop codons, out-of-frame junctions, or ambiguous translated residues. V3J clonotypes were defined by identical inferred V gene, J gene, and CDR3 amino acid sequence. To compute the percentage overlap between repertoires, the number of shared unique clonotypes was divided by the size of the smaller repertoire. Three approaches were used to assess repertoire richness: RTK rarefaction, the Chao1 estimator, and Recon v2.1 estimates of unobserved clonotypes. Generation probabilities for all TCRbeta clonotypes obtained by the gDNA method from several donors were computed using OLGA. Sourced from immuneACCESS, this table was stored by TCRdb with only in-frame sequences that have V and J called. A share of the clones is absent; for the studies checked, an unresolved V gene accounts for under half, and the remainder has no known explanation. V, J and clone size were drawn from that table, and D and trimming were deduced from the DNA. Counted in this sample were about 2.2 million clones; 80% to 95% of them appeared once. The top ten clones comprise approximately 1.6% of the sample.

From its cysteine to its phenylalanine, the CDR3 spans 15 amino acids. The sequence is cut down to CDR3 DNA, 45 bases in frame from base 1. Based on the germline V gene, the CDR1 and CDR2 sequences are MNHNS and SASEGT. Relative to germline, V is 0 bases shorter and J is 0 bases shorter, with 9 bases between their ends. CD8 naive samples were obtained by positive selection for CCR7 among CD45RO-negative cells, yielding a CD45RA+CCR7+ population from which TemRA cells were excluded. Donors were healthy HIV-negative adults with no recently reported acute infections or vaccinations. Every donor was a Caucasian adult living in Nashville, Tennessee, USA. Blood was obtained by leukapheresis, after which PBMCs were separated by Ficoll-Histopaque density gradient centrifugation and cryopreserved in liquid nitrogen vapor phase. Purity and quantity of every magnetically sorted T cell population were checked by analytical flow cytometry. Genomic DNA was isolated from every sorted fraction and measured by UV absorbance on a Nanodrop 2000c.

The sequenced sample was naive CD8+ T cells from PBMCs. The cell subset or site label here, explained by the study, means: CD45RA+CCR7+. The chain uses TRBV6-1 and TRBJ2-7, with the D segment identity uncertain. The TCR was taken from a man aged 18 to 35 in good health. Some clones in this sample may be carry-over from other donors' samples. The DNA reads TGTGCCAGCAGTGAAGCGCTAGGGTCCTCCTACGAGCAGTACTTC. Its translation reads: CASSEALGSSYEQYF.